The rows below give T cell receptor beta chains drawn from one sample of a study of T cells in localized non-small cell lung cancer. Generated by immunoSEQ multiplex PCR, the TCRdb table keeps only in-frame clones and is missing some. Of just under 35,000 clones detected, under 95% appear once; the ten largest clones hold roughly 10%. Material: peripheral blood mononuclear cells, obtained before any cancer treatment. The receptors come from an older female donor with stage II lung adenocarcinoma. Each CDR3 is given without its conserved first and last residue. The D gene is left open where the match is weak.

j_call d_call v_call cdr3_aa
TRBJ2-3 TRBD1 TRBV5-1 ASSRPGGEGDTQY
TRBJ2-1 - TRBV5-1 ASSLVRGQNEQF
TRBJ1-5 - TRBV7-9 ASSLKGNQPQH
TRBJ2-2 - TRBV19 ASSIGIGPTGELF
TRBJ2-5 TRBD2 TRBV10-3 AISGLAGVGETQY
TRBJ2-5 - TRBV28 ASSFGSGPNHWETQY
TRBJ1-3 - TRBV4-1 ASSPSGLGGSSGNTIY
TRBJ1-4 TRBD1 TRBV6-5 ASTARGLFREKLF
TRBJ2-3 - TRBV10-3 AISYLGGGNTDTQY
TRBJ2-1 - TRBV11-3 ASSLGGISYNEQF
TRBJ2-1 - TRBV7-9 ASSLGGYEQF
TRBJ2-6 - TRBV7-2 ASSPTGHLLSGANVLT
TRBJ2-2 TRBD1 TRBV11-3 ASSSGQGVGNTGELF
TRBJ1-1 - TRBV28 ASSLPSTGPGAF
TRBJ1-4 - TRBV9 ASSVEATNEKLF
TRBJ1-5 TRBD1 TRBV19 ASRQTGVPQPQH
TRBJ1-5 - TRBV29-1 SVRSGGGPQH
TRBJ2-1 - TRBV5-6 ASSLGLAVHNEQF
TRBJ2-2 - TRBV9 ASSAGVTGELF
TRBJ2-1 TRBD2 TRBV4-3 ASSAASGGPLL
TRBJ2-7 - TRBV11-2 ASSVGEAGEQY
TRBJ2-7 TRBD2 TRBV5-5 ASSFLAGGPDEQY
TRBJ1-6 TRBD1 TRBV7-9 ASSVEGASPLH
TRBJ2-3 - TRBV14 ASRRTGNTQY
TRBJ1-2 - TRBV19 ASSIDARPST
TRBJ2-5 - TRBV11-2 ASSLGTRVQETQY
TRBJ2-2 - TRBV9 ASSVAAGHTGELF
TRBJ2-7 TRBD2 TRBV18 ASSTSGGGSYEQY
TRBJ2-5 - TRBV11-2 ASSLGPKETQY
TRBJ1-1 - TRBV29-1 SVRGIRTEAF
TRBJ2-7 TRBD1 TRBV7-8 ASSLGGQSSYEQY
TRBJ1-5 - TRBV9 ASSVGSNQPQH
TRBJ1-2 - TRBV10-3 AISESMGTNYGYT
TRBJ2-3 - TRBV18 ASSPPLRGDTQY
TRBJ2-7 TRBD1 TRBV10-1 ASTGTGGLDEQY
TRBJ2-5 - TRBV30 AWRVGQTQY
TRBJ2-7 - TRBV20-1 SAREQYEQY
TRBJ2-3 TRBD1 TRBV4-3 ASTPSRGRTQY
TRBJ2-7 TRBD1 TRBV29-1 SVEDRRTGDEQY
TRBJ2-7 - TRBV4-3 ASSHVPIQGGSEQY
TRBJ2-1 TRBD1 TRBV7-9 ASSPRQGAGI
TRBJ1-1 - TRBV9 ASSRKTNTEAF
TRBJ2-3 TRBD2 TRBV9 ASSARLAGTDTQY
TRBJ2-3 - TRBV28 ASSWASADTQY
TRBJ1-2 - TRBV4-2 ASSQGKDMTYGYT
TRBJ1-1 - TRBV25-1 ASSHREYTEAF
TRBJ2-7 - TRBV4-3 ASSPTGVSGGYEQY
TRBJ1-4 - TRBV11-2 ASSSPGSTNEKLF
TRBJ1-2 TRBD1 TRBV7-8 ASSSYRGGGGYT
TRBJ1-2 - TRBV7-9 ASSSRDTLLGYGYT
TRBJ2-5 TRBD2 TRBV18 ASSPNAGRARETQY
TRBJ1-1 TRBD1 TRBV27 ASSFSPGTGVEAF
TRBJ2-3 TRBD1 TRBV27 ASSLTGTGASTDTQY
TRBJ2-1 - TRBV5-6 ASSLRGIYNEQF